Listed here are 2 T cell receptor beta chains from one sample, sequenced in a study of shared T cell receptors in the human thymus. Only in-frame clones appear in the TCRdb table, and some are missing; sequencing was by immunoSEQ multiplex PCR. Of about 660,000 clones in the sample, 80% to 90% were seen once. These same data were also listed under a study on human thymus T cells.

Sequences were obtained from thymocytes. Every receptor here comes from a boy under two years old with a congenital heart defect.

The chain carries TRBV28 and TRBJ2-1; the match to TRBD2 covers 14 bases. Trimming at V came to 4 bases and at J to 7 bases, leaving 9 bases not matched to a gene. The CDR3 has 17 residues. CDR1 and CDR2 from the germline V gene are MDHEN and SYDVKM. As DNA, the CDR3 is TGTGCCAGCAGTTCCAACCCGCGACTAGCGGGGGGGAATGAGCAGTTCTTC. Amino acids: CASSSNPRLAGGNEQFF.

The chain combines TRBV4-3 with TRBJ2-1; 10 bases agree with TRBD1. CDR1 LGHNA and CDR2 YSLEER come from the germline V gene. The CDR3 extends over 20 amino acids. V lost 0 bases to trimming and J lost 4 bases; unmatched junction nucleotides: 15. The CDR3 nucleotides are TGCGCCAGCAGCCAAGATCAGGGGGGGACAGGGGAAACGGTTTACAATGAGCAGTTCTTC. As protein: CASSQDQGGTGETVYNEQFF.